This TCR beta chain was recorded in a study of shared clonotypes between healthy human individuals (dated by TCRdb to the early 2020s). With respect to the entire study: The cohort comprised two women and a few men aged 18 to 49 years. Blood TCR repertoires of about 5 healthy adults were deeply sequenced to estimate repertoire size and the extent of clonotype sharing between individuals. For each donor, three plates each were used for CD4 naive and CD4 memory, two plates were used for CD8 naive, and one plate was used for CD8 memory. To increase sequencing depth and limit assay-specific biases, different laboratories used diverse techniques to prepare libraries and sequence TCR repertoires. Between about 0.85 and 10 billion PBMCs per donor were obtained by leukapheresis. Findings and caveats that apply to the study as a whole: Incomplete sequencing was indicated by rarefaction of sorted-subset datasets, despite the large sequencing depth. Higher generation probabilities were observed for clonotypes shared by all four sorted-subset donors than for non-shared clonotypes. Because the study included a small number of donors, the genetic and exposure-history diversity represented was limited. Across a few donors, around 5.4% of naive CD4, 3.5% of naive CD8, about 2.3% of memory CD4, and over 0.35% of memory CD8 clonotypes were shared. Pairwise subsampling indicated that sequencing depth was expected to affect the degree of clonotype sharing among donors. Larger estimated clonotype richness was generally found for naive subsets than for memory subsets. Sampling was restricted to blood, and TCR repertoires in tissue are likely to differ from TCR repertoires in blood.

Using the deep immunoSEQ assay, TCR CDR3 regions were amplified from genomic DNA by multiplex PCR. Extracted genomic DNA from each cell subset was spread evenly across all wells of several immunoSEQ 96-well plates, with each plate serving as a replicate. For sorted subsets, each replicate PCR was loaded with 150 to 250 ng genomic DNA, equivalent to 30,000 or so T cell genomes. Purified libraries were quantified with a Qubit 3.0 fluorometer, sized on a Bioanalyzer 2100, and re-quantified with the KAPA Library Quantification kit. A separate single-read 150-cycle Illumina NextSeq 550 flow cell was used to sequence each immunoSEQ 96-well plate. Regarding the original processing steps: Because the immunoSEQ output included only junctional sequences and no quality scores, the filtering could not be the same as the filtering used for full-length reads. To assign V/J genes and CDR3, sequences were annotated against IMGT germline references using PyIR, a Python wrapper for IgBLAST v1.9. Reads were removed for weak V/J assignments (E-value above 1e-6), missing CDR3, stop codons, out-of-frame junctions, or ambiguous translated residues. V3J clonotypes were defined as sequences sharing the same inferred V gene, J gene, and CDR3 amino acid sequence. Percentage overlap between repertoires was computed as shared unique clonotypes divided by the size of the smaller repertoire. Repertoire richness was assessed with RTK rarefaction, the Chao1 estimator, and Recon v2.1 estimates of unobserved clonotypes. Generation probabilities were computed with OLGA for all TCRbeta clonotypes obtained by the gDNA method from a few donors. Held by TCRdb, this immuneACCESS table contains in-frame sequences only and omits some clones. Under half of the omission traces to an unresolved V gene where checked; the cause of the rest is unknown. Clonal size and the V and J genes are those of that table, whereas D and trimming came from the DNA. The table for this sample lists approximately 2,000,000 clones; 85% to 95% of them were counted only once. In total, the top ten clones hold around 0.35% of the sample.

Including cysteine and phenylalanine, the CDR3 has 14 amino acids. CDR3 DNA only is kept here, 42 bases in frame from base 1. The germline V gene (reference sequence) supplies CDR1 MNHNY and CDR2 SVGAGI. V lost 4 bases and J lost 5 bases; the stretch between them is 12 bases long. The donors were healthy, HIV-negative adults with no recently reported acute infections or vaccinations. Every donor was a Caucasian adult residing in Nashville, Tennessee, USA. CD4+ T cells were enriched by magnetic negative selection, after which naive cells were positively selected on CD45RA and the negative fraction was taken as the memory subset. Blood was collected by leukapheresis, and PBMCs were isolated by Ficoll-Histopaque density gradient centrifugation and then cryopreserved in liquid nitrogen vapor phase. Analytical flow cytometry was used to check the purity and quantity of every magnetically sorted T cell population. Genomic DNA was isolated from each sorted fraction and quantified by UV absorbance on a Nanodrop 2000c.

As for this clone: Its antigen remains undetermined. It has no much larger one-base neighbor in the sample; base qualities were not kept.

The sequence joins TRBV6-6 to TRBJ2-1; the D gene assignment is perhaps TRBD1 or TRBD2, with each matching 7 bases. This TCR was sampled from a man aged 18 to 29 in good health. Some clones in this sample may be carry-over from other donors' samples. The specimen sequenced was naive CD4+ T cells from PBMCs. The label giving this sample's cell subset or site can be read as: CD45RA+ positively selected. The nucleotide sequence reads as follows: TGTGCCAGCAGTTGGCCAGGGGGGGACAATGAGCAGTTCTTC. Its amino acids are CASSWPGGDNEQFF.